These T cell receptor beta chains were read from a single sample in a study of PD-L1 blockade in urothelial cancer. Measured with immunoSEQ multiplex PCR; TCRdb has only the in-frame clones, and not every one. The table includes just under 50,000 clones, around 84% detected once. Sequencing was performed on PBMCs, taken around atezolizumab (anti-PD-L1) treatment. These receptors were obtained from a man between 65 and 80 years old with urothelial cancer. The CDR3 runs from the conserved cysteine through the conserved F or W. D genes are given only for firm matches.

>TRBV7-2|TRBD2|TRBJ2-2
TGTGCCAGCAGCACCGGGACTAGCCTCACCGGGGAGCTGTTTTTT
CASSTGTSLTGELFF
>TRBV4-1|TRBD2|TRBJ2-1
TGCGCCAGCAGCCAAGTCCCTAGCGGGAGAATTTACAATGAGCAGTTCTTC
CASSQVPSGRIYNEQFF
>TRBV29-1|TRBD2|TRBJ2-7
TGCAGCGTTGCTGTGGGGGGACTAGCGGGAGCTAAGCAGTACTTC
CSVAVGGLAGAKQYF
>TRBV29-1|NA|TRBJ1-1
TGCAGCGTTGAGCCCGTGCGCCTTGAAGCTTTCTTT
CSVEPVRLEAFF
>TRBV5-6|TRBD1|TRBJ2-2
TGTGCCAGCAGCCCCCGACTACCGGGACAGGGAAAATTCATCGGGGAGCTGTTTTTT
CASSPRLPGQGKFIGELFF
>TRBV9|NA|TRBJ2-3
TGTGCCAGCAGCGTAGCGGGTAGCAGGGTAGATACGCAGTATTTT
CASSVAGSRVDTQYF
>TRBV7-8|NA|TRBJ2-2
TGTGCCAGCAGCTTAGTGGGCAGTCCGAACACCGGGGAGCTGTTTTTT
CASSLVGSPNTGELFF
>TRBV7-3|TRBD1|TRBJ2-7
TGTGCCAGCAGCCTTAACCCGGGACAGTCATTCGAGCAGTACTTC
CASSLNPGQSFEQYF
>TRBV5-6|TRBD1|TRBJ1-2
TGTGCCAGCAGCGATACAGGGGGCAAGAGGAACTATGGCTACACCTTC
CASSDTGGKRNYGYTF
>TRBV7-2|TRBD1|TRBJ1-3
TGTGCCAGCAGCCGGGACAGCCTCTCAAACACCATATATTTT
CASSRDSLSNTIYF
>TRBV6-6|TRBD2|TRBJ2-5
TGTGCCAGCACCTTCGGGACTAGCGGTCGTCAAGAGACCCAGTACTTC
CASTFGTSGRQETQYF
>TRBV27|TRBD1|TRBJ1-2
TGTGCCAGCAGCTCCGGACAGGGGAATGGATATGGCTACACCTTC
CASSSGQGNGYGYTF
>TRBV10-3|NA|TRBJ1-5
TGTGCCATCAGTGAGTCGGGTCAGGGTCAGCCCCAGCATTTT
CAISESGQGQPQHF
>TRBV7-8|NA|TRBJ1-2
TGTGCCAGCAGCCCGATGGGGGGAGGGTCGAACTATGGCTACACCTTC
CASSPMGGGSNYGYTF
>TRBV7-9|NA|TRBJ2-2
TGTGCCAGCAGCATGAGGACCGGGGAGCTGTTTTTT
CASSMRTGELFF
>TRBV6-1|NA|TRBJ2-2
TGTGCCAGCAGTGAAGCGGCGGAGCTGTTTTTT
CASSEAAELFF
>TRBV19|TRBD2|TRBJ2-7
TGTGCCAGTAGAAGCGGGAGGATCTACGAGCAGTACTTC
CASRSGRIYEQYF
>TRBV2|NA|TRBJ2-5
TGTGCCAGCACCGCCGTTACGGGTTTTCAAGAGACCCAGTACTTC
CASTAVTGFQETQYF
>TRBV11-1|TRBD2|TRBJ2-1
TGTGCCAGCAGCTCGGGACTAGCGGGAGTCAATGAGCAGTTCTTC
CASSSGLAGVNEQFF
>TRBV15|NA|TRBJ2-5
TGTGCCACCAGCAATGCACAGTACCAAGAGACCCAGTACTTC
CATSNAQYQETQYF
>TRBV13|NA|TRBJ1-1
TGTGCCAGCAGCTTAGGAACGGGAACTGAAGCTTTCTTT
CASSLGTGTEAFF